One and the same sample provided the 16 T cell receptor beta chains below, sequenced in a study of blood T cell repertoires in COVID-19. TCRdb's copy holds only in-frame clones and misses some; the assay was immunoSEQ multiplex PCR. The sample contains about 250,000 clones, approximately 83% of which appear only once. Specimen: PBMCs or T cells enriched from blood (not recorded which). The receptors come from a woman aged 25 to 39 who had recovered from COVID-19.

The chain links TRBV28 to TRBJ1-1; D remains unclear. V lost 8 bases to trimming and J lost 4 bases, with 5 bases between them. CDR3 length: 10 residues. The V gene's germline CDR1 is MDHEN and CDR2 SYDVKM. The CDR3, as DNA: TGTGCCAGCGAGGGCACTGAAGCTTTCTTT. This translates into CASEGTEAFF.

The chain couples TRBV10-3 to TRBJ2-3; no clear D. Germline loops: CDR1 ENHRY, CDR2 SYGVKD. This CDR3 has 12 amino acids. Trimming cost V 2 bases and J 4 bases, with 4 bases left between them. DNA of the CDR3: TGTGCCATCAGTGAGGTCGCAGATACGCAGTATTTT. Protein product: CAISEVADTQYF.

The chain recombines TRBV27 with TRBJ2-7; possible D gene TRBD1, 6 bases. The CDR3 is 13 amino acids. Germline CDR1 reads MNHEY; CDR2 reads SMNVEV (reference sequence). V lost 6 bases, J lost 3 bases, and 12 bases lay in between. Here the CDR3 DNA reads TGTGCCAGCAGCCCTCGGACAGACTACGAGCAGTACTTC. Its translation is CASSPRTDYEQYF.

CDR3 DNA sequence: TGTGCCAGCAGGCAAGGCCAGGGGTTAAGTCAGCCCCAGCATTTT. It translates to CASRQGQGLSQPQHF. V gene TRBV2 combines with J gene TRBJ1-5, with a tentative D call TRBD1 (6 bases). V was cut by 6 bases and J by 6 bases, with 18 bases left in between. From germline, CDR1 is SNHLY and CDR2 FYNNEI. The CDR3 contains 15 residues.

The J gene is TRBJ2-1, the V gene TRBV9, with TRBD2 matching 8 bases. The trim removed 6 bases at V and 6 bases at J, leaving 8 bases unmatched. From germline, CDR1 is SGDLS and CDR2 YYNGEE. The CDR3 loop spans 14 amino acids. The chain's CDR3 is CASIPGLAVNEQFF. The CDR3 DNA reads TGTGCCAGCATACCTGGACTAGCTGTCAATGAGCAGTTCTTC.

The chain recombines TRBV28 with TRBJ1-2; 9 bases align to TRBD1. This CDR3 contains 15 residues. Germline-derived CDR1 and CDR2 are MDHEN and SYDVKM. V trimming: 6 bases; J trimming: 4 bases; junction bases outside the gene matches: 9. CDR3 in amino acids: CASRPTGGSGYGYTF. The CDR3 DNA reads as TGTGCCAGCAGACCTACAGGGGGCTCGGGCTATGGCTACACCTTC.

CDR3 protein: CSVEDPGQGIYEQYF. The CDR3 region has the DNA TGCAGCGTTGAAGATCCGGGACAGGGGATTTACGAGCAGTACTTC. The J gene is TRBJ2-7, the V gene TRBV29-1; 10 bases are shared with TRBD1. This CDR3 spans 15 amino acids. Germline values: CDR1 SQVTM, CDR2 ANQGSEA. V gave up 0 bases and J gave up 4 bases; unmatched junction bases: 6.

CDR3 loop: CASSLWGAGEGYTF. CDR3 bases: TGTGCCAGCAGTTTATGGGGGGCGGGAGAAGGCTACACCTTC. This rearrangement joins TRBV28 to TRBJ1-2, with a weak D call TRBD1 (6 bases). CDR3 length: 14 residues. V was clipped by 0 bases and J by 8 bases, with 13 bases between them. Germline lookup yields CDR1 MDHEN and CDR2 SYDVKM.

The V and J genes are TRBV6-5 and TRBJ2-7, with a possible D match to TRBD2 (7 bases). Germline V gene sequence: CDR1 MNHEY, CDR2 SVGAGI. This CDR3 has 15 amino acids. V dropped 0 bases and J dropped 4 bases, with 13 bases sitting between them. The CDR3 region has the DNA TGTGCCAGCAGTTACTCGCCGGGGGGCTCTTACGAGCAGTACTTC. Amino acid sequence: CASSYSPGGSYEQYF.

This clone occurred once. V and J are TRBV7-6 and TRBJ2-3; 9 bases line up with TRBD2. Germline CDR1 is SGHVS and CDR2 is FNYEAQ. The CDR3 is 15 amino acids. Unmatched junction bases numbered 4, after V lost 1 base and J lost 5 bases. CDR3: CASSLGVLAGDTQYF. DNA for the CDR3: TGTGCCAGCAGCTTAGGTGTACTAGCGGGAGATACGCAGTATTTT.

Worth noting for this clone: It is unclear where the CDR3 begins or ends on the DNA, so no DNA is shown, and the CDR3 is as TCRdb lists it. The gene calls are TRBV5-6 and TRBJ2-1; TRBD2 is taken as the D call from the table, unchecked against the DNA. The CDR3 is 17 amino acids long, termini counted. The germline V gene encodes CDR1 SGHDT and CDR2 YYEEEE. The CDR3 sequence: CASSLFLSSGGGDEQFF.

CDR3 sequence (DNA): TGTGCCATCAGTGAGCAAGCTTCCACAGATACGCAGTATTTT. Translating gives CAISEQASTDTQYF. The rearrangement links TRBV10-3 to TRBJ2-3; D gene unclear. Germline V gives CDR1 ENHRY, CDR2 SYGVKD. Trimming removed 2 bases from V and 2 bases from J, with 8 bases in between. The CDR3 covers 14 residues.

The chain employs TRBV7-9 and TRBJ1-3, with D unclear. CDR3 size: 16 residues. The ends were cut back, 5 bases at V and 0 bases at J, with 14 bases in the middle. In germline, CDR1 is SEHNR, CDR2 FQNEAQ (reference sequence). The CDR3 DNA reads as TGTGCCAGCAGCCTCTTAGATACAGACTCTGGAAACACCATATATTTT. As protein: CASSLLDTDSGNTIYF.

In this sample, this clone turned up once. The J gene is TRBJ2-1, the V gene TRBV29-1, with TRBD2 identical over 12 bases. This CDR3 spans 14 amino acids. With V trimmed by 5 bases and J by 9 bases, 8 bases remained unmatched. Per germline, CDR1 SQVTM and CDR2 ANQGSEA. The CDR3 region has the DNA TGCAGCGTTCGGGGGGCTAGCGGGAGGGCTGAGCAGTTCTTC. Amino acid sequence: CSVRGASGRAEQFF.

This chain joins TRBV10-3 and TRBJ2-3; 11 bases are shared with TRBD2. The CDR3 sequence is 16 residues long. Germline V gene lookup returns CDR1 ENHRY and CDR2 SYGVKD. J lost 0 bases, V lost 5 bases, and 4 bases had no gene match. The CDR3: CAISPGTSGSTDTQYF. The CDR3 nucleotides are TGTGCCATCAGTCCCGGGACTAGCGGTAGCACAGATACGCAGTATTTT.

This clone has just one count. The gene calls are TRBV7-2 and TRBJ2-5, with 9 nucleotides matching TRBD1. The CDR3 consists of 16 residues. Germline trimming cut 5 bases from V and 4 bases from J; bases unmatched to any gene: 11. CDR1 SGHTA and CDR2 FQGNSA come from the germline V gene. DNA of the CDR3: TGTGCCAGCAGCCCGCGGGACAGGGTGATTGGAGAGACCCAGTACTTC. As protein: CASSPRDRVIGETQYF.